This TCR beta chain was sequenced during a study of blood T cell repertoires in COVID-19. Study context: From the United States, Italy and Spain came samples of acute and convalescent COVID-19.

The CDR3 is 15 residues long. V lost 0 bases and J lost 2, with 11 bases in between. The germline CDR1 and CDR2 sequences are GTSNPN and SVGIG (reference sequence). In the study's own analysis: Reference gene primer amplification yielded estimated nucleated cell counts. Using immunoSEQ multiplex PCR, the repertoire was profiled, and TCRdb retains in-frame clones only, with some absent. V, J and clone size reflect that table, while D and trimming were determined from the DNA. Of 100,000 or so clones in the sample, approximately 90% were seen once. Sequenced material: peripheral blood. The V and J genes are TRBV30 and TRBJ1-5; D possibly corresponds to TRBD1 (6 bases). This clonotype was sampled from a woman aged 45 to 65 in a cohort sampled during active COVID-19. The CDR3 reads CAWSVGGARNQPQHF. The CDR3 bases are TGTGCCTGGAGTGTAGGGGGGGCGCGCAATCAGCCCCAGCATTTT. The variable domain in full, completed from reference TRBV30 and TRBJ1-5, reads SQTIHQWPATLVQPVGSPLSLECTVEGTSNPNLYWYRQAAGRGLQLLFYSVGIGQISSEVPQNLSASRPQDRQFILSSKKLLLSDSGFYLCAWSVGGARNQPQHFGDGTRLSIL.